A selection of T cell receptor beta chains follows, all from one sample in a study of response to subunit inactivated influenza vaccine. TCRdb ran MiXCR on the RT-PCR reads and lists one entry per CDR3 protein. The data contain about 240,000 distinct CDR3 sequences, about 12% of them singletons. The sample in question was non-naive T cells sorted from PBMCs, obtained about 14 days before vaccination. The receptor set was obtained from a man aged 50-60 years who received an inactivated influenza vaccine. Each CDR3 is given with its conserved first and last residue. The D gene is left open where the match is weak. Clone size is given for some rows only: seen once, a few or many times, or a class if the clone is expanded.

D gene: TRBD1; V gene: TRBV28; clone size: few; J gene: TRBJ1-4; CDR3 DNA: TGTGCCAGAGGGACAGGATGGGATGAAAAACTGTTTTTT; CDR3 protein: CARGTGWDEKLFF
D gene: .; V gene: TRBV3-1; clone size: few; J gene: TRBJ1-1; CDR3 DNA: TGTGCCAGCAGCCAAGATCGTCACAGCTTCTACTCCCTAATGAACACTGAAGCTTTCTTT; CDR3 protein: CASSQDRHSFYSLMNTEAFF
D gene: TRBD2; V gene: TRBV6-1; clone size: few; J gene: TRBJ2-2; CDR3 DNA: TGTGCCAGCGGATCATTTAGCGGGGTTTACACCGGGGAGCTGTTTTTT; CDR3 protein: CASGSFSGVYTGELFF
D gene: TRBD2; V gene: TRBV3-1; clone size: .; J gene: TRBJ2-1; CDR3 DNA: TGTGCCAGCTCCAAAGCCAGCGGGGGGGCACGTGAGCAGTTCTTC; CDR3 protein: CASSKASGGAREQFF
D gene: TRBD2; V gene: TRBV27; clone size: few; J gene: TRBJ2-3; CDR3 DNA: TGTGCCAGCAGTTCAACTAGCGGGAGGATAAATACGCAGTATTTT; CDR3 protein: CASSSTSGRINTQYF
D gene: .; V gene: TRBV7-2; clone size: many; J gene: TRBJ1-4; CDR3 DNA: TGTGCCAGCAGCTTAGACGGCCTCGGCAGCGAAAAACTGTTTTTT; CDR3 protein: CASSLDGLGSEKLFF
D gene: TRBD2; V gene: TRBV4-3; clone size: .; J gene: TRBJ2-4; CDR3 DNA: TGCGCCAGCAGCCAAGATGCGGGGGACATTCAGTACTTC; CDR3 protein: CASSQDAGDIQYF
D gene: .; V gene: TRBV4-2; clone size: .; J gene: TRBJ2-1; CDR3 DNA: TGTGCCAGCAGCCAAGACTGGGGTCGTGAGCAGTTCTTC; CDR3 protein: CASSQDWGREQFF
D gene: TRBD1; V gene: TRBV15; clone size: few; J gene: TRBJ2-4; CDR3 DNA: TGTGCCACCAGCAGTCAGGGGGCGAAAAACATTCAGTACTTC; CDR3 protein: CATSSQGAKNIQYF
D gene: .; V gene: TRBV6-1; clone size: .; J gene: TRBJ2-3; CDR3 DNA: TGTGCCAGCAGTGAAATGGCAGGCACCACAGATACGCAGTATTTT; CDR3 protein: CASSEMAGTTDTQYF
D gene: .; V gene: TRBV24-1; clone size: many; J gene: TRBJ1-1; CDR3 DNA: TGTGCCACCAGTGATTCCAGGCATTTAACAGCTGAAGCTTTCTTT; CDR3 protein: CATSDSRHLTAEAFF
D gene: TRBD1; V gene: TRBV27; clone size: few; J gene: TRBJ2-1; CDR3 DNA: TGTGCCAGCAGTTTACAGGGGACAGGGAGCTCCTACAATGAGCAGTTCTTC; CDR3 protein: CASSLQGTGSSYNEQFF
D gene: .; V gene: TRBV3-1; clone size: few; J gene: TRBJ2-2; CDR3 DNA: TGTGCCAGCAGCGGTCGCTTAGGGGTGGCCGGGGAGCTGTTTTTT; CDR3 protein: CASSGRLGVAGELFF
D gene: .; V gene: TRBV20-1; clone size: many; J gene: TRBJ2-3; CDR3 DNA: TGCAGTGCTAGAGATCCCCCAGATACGCAGTATTTT; CDR3 protein: CSARDPPDTQYF
D gene: TRBD2; V gene: TRBV20-1; clone size: .; J gene: TRBJ2-3; CDR3 DNA: TGCAGTGCTAGCTCCTTGCGGGAGATCTCAGATACGCAGTATTTT; CDR3 protein: CSASSLREISDTQYF
D gene: .; V gene: TRBV5-5; clone size: few; J gene: TRBJ2-1; CDR3 DNA: TGTGCCAGCAGCTTTTTGGCGGGGACAACCTACAATGAGCAGTTCTTC; CDR3 protein: CASSFLAGTTYNEQFF
D gene: TRBD1; V gene: TRBV15; clone size: .; J gene: TRBJ2-7; CDR3 DNA: TGTGCCACCAGCAGTGATTGGACAGGGGAGGGCGAGCAGTACTTC; CDR3 protein: CATSSDWTGEGEQYF
D gene: .; V gene: TRBV6-5; clone size: few; J gene: TRBJ2-1; CDR3 DNA: TGTGCCAGCAGTTATCGCGCCGGACATGAGCAGTTCTTC; CDR3 protein: CASSYRAGHEQFF
D gene: .; V gene: TRBV30; clone size: few; J gene: TRBJ2-1; CDR3 DNA: TGTGCCTGGAGTGCCAAGGGTCGAAGCTCCTACAATGAGCAGTTCTTC; CDR3 protein: CAWSAKGRSSYNEQFF
D gene: TRBD2; V gene: TRBV19; clone size: .; J gene: TRBJ2-1; CDR3 DNA: TGTGCCAGTAGTACCCTAAGCGGGAGGGGCCACAATGAGCAGTTCTTC; CDR3 protein: CASSTLSGRGHNEQFF
D gene: .; V gene: TRBV20-1; clone size: few; J gene: TRBJ2-7; CDR3 DNA: TGCAGTGCTAGAGATCTCACCAGTCGGACTTCGGCCCACGAGCAGTACTTC; CDR3 protein: CSARDLTSRTSAHEQYF
D gene: TRBD2; V gene: TRBV20-1; clone size: .; J gene: TRBJ2-1; CDR3 DNA: TGCAGTGCGCAACCGGGACTAGATGTTCAATATGAGCAGTTCTTC; CDR3 protein: CSAQPGLDVQYEQFF
D gene: TRBD2; V gene: TRBV7-2; clone size: .; J gene: TRBJ2-2; CDR3 DNA: TGTGCCAGCAGCCCCAGCGGGAGAGTTGGAACCGGGGAGCTGTTTTTT; CDR3 protein: CASSPSGRVGTGELFF
D gene: .; V gene: TRBV7-9; clone size: few; J gene: TRBJ2-1; CDR3 DNA: TGTGCCAGCAGCTTAAGTGTGGAGGGGGAGCAGTTCTTC; CDR3 protein: CASSLSVEGEQFF
D gene: TRBD2; V gene: TRBV20-1; clone size: many; J gene: TRBJ2-1; CDR3 DNA: TGCAGTGCTAGAGACAGGGGCCGGACTAGCAACTACTACAATGAGCAGTTCTTC; CDR3 protein: CSARDRGRTSNYYNEQFF
D gene: TRBD2; V gene: TRBV9; clone size: few; J gene: TRBJ2-2; CDR3 DNA: TGTGCCAGCAGCGTATTATTCAACGGAGGGCTAGCGGGAGGGACGAACACCGGGGAGCTGTTTTTT; CDR3 protein: CASSVLFNGGLAGGTNTGELFF
D gene: .; V gene: TRBV5-5; clone size: few; J gene: TRBJ2-5; CDR3 DNA: TGTGCCAGCAGCTTGGCAGGTGGAACCCAAGAGACCCAGTACTTC; CDR3 protein: CASSLAGGTQETQYF
D gene: .; V gene: TRBV6-2/TRBV6-3; clone size: .; J gene: TRBJ2-7; CDR3 DNA: TGTGCCAGCAGTTACCAGGGGCCTCAGTACTTC; CDR3 protein: CASSYQGPQYF
D gene: .; V gene: TRBV18; clone size: .; J gene: TRBJ1-5; CDR3 DNA: TGTGCCAGCTCAGGGTCGGTAAGCAATCAGCCCCAGCATTTT; CDR3 protein: CASSGSVSNQPQHF
D gene: .; V gene: TRBV20-1; clone size: few; J gene: TRBJ1-2; CDR3 DNA: TGCAGTGCTCCCGGGACTCGAGGTCACTATGGCTACACCTTC; CDR3 protein: CSAPGTRGHYGYTF
D gene: .; V gene: TRBV6-2/TRBV6-3; clone size: many; J gene: TRBJ1-1; CDR3 DNA: TGTGCCAGCAGCCTGAACCCCTCTAACACTGAAGCTTTCTTT; CDR3 protein: CASSLNPSNTEAFF
D gene: .; V gene: TRBV5-1; clone size: many; J gene: TRBJ2-7; CDR3 DNA: TGCGCCAGCAGCTCCGGACAACCGGGACCGTCTTCCTACGAGCAGTACTTC; CDR3 protein: CASSSGQPGPSSYEQYF
D gene: TRBD1; V gene: TRBV20-1; clone size: few; J gene: TRBJ2-7; CDR3 DNA: TGCAGTGCGGGCGGGACAGGGGGAGCCTGGGAGCAGTACTTC; CDR3 protein: CSAGGTGGAWEQYF
D gene: .; V gene: TRBV6-2/TRBV6-3; clone size: .; J gene: TRBJ2-7; CDR3 DNA: TGTGCCAGCAGTGCGGGATGGTACGCCTACGAGCAGTACTTC; CDR3 protein: CASSAGWYAYEQYF
D gene: TRBD2; V gene: TRBV13; clone size: .; J gene: TRBJ2-1; CDR3 DNA: TGTACCAGCAGCTTACCCGGACTAGCGGGGGACTCCTACAATGAGCAGTTCTTC; CDR3 protein: CTSSLPGLAGDSYNEQFF
D gene: TRBD2; V gene: TRBV28; clone size: many; J gene: TRBJ2-1; CDR3 DNA: TGTGCCAGCAGTGACAGAGGGACTAGCGGTAATGAGCAGTTCTTC; CDR3 protein: CASSDRGTSGNEQFF
D gene: .; V gene: TRBV4-3; clone size: many; J gene: TRBJ2-7; CDR3 DNA: TGCGCCAGCAGCCAAGACCAGGGGCCCTACGAGCAGTACTTC; CDR3 protein: CASSQDQGPYEQYF
D gene: .; V gene: TRBV30; clone size: .; J gene: TRBJ1-5; CDR3 DNA: TGTGCCTGGAGCACAGGGAGCAATCAGCCCCAGCATTTT; CDR3 protein: CAWSTGSNQPQHF
D gene: .; V gene: TRBV20-1; clone size: few; J gene: TRBJ1-2; CDR3 DNA: TGCAGTGCCCGGCAGCGACCTAGCGGCTACACCTTC; CDR3 protein: CSARQRPSGYTF
D gene: .; V gene: TRBV6-1; clone size: .; J gene: TRBJ2-1; CDR3 DNA: TGTGCCAGCAAGTCGACAGTCAACAATGAGCAGTTCTTC; CDR3 protein: CASKSTVNNEQFF
D gene: .; V gene: TRBV3-1; clone size: .; J gene: TRBJ1-3; CDR3 DNA: TGTGCCAGCAGCCAAAACCTGGGAAACACCATATATTTT; CDR3 protein: CASSQNLGNTIYF
D gene: TRBD2; V gene: TRBV20-1; clone size: .; J gene: TRBJ2-3; CDR3 DNA: TGCAGTGCTCCTAGACTAGCAGGAGGTGCAGATACGCAGTATTTT; CDR3 protein: CSAPRLAGGADTQYF
D gene: TRBD1; V gene: TRBV5-4; clone size: few; J gene: TRBJ1-1; CDR3 DNA: TGTGCCAGCAGCCTGGGAACAGGGGGCAAGAGCACTGAAGCTTTCTTT; CDR3 protein: CASSLGTGGKSTEAFF
D gene: .; V gene: TRBV11-2; clone size: .; J gene: TRBJ2-7; CDR3 DNA: TGTCCCAGCAGCTTTACAGATTACTACGAGCAGTACTTC; CDR3 protein: CPSSFTDYYEQYF
D gene: TRBD1; V gene: TRBV2; clone size: .; J gene: TRBJ2-7; CDR3 DNA: TGTGCCAGCGAGGGACAGGGGGTCTCCTACGAGCAGTACTTC; CDR3 protein: CASEGQGVSYEQYF